The following is a T cell receptor beta chain sequence with its context. Its antigen is unknown. CDR3 length equals 17 residues. V shed 1 base and J shed 1 base, with 17 bases lying between them. Germline V CDR1 and CDR2: SGHTA, FQGNSA. Clones were read by immunoSEQ multiplex PCR, and TCRdb kept only the in-frame ones, dropping some. The sample consists of around 140,000 clones, roughly 93% of them appearing once. The data belong to a study of T cell responses to AZD1222 COVID-19 vaccine. Study context: Pooling was applied to second doses at about 4 or about 12 weeks.

Study outcomes and limitations: A rise in Spike-specific TCR breadth and depth followed two AZD1222 doses. In a largely white British group with more females than males, clonal diversity was possibly underestimated. Seropositivity was recorded at baseline in only a handful of AZD1222 recipients.

Sequences were derived from peripheral blood, sampled on day 0 of AZD1222 vaccination. The genes are TRBV7-2 and TRBJ2-7; no clear D. The source of this sequence is an adult in good health. CDR3 amino acids: CASSLEVVIRASYEQYF. The CDR3 nucleotides are TGTGCCAGCAGCTTAGAAGTAGTCATCCGGGCATCCTACGAGCAGTACTTC.